This is a list of T cell receptor beta chains from one sample in a study of beta chain features in type 1 diabetes. Generated by immunoSEQ multiplex PCR, the TCRdb table keeps only in-frame clones and is missing some. The table shows roughly 150,000 clones, with about 9% occurring only once. Sequencing was performed on central memory CD4+ T cells from blood. Receptor source: a woman under 40 with type 1 diabetes. CDR3s include the opening cysteine and the closing phenylalanine or tryptophan. The order of the fields is D gene, V gene, clone size, J gene, CDR3 protein, CDR3 DNA. A D gene is named only where the DNA matches it firmly. Size is omitted from some rows. Given values are once, few, many or a class for expanded clones.

-	TRBV19	-	TRBJ1-5	CASSTREGQPQHF	TGTGCCAGTAGTACCAGGGAGGGGCAGCCCCAGCATTTT
-	TRBV7-9	-	TRBJ2-7	CASSLYDQEQYF	TGTGCCAGCAGCTTATACGATCAGGAGCAGTACTTC
TRBD1	TRBV7-3	once	TRBJ2-1	CASSLVGQGSEQFF	TGTGCCAGCAGCTTAGTGGGACAGGGGTCTGAGCAGTTCTTC
-	TRBV20-1	-	TRBJ2-1	CSPRMDNEQFF	TGCAGTCCCAGAATGGACAATGAGCAGTTCTTC
-	TRBV7-9	few	TRBJ1-1	CASSTQFMNTEAFF	TGTGCCAGCAGCACACAGTTCATGAACACTGAAGCTTTCTTT
-	TRBV14	-	TRBJ2-7	CASSQGWRQYF	TGTGCCAGCAGCCAAGGGTGGCGACAATACTTC
-	TRBV4-1	-	TRBJ1-5	CASSQENPWQNSNQPQHF	TGCGCCAGCAGCCAAGAAAACCCCTGGCAAAATAGCAATCAGCCCCAGCATTTT
-	TRBV30	-	TRBJ2-7	CAWSVGDPYEQYF	TGTGCCTGGAGTGTCGGGGATCCCTACGAGCAGTACTTC
-	TRBV27	-	TRBJ2-2	CASSLPVGELFF	TGTGCCAGCAGTTTACCGGTCGGGGAGCTGTTTTTT
TRBD1	TRBV5-1	-	TRBJ2-7	CASSLTGENEQYF	TGCGCCAGCAGCTTGACAGGGGAGAACGAGCAGTACTTC
-	TRBV11-2	-	TRBJ2-3	CASSVTWGQAGVDTQYF	TGTGCCAGCAGCGTAACGTGGGGACAGGCGGGAGTGGATACGCAGTATTTT
TRBD2	TRBV5-4	few	TRBJ2-3	CASSSSTSANTQYF	TGTGCCAGCAGCTCATCCACTAGCGCAAATACGCAGTATTTT
-	TRBV11-2	few	TRBJ2-3	CASSLDLRDTQYF	TGTGCCAGCAGCTTAGATTTGAGAGATACGCAGTATTTT
TRBD2	TRBV10-3	-	TRBJ2-1	CAIRTSGSHNEQFF	TGTGCCATCAGGACTAGCGGGAGCCACAATGAGCAGTTCTTC
-	TRBV11-2	few	TRBJ2-1	CASSLDLPNEQFF	TGTGCCAGCAGCTTAGATCTTCCGAATGAGCAGTTCTTC
TRBD1	TRBV30	few	TRBJ1-5	CAWSRQGDQPQHF	TGTGCCTGGAGTCGGCAGGGGGATCAGCCCCAGCATTTT
TRBD1	TRBV10-3	few	TRBJ1-2	CAISGTPTTTGAPHTF	TGTGCCATCAGTGGGACCCCAACCACGACAGGGGCCCCACATACCTTC
-	TRBV7-3	-	TRBJ1-1	CASSGGGEAFF	TGTGCCAGCAGTGGGGGCGGTGAAGCTTTCTTT